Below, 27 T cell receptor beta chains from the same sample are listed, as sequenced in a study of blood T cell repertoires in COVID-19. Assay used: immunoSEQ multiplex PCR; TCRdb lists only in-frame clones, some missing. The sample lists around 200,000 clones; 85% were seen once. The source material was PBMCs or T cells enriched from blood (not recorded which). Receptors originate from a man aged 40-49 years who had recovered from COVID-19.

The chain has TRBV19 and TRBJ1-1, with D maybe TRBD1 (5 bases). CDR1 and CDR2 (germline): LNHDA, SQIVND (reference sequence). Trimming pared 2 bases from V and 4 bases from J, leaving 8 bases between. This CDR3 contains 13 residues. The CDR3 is CASSIQGVTEAFF. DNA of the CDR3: TGTGCCAGTAGTATACAGGGCGTCACTGAAGCTTTCTTT.

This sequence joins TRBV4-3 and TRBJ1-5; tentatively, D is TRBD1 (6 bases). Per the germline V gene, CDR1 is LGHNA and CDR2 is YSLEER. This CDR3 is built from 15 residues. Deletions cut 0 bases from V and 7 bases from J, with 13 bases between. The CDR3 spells CASSQDHGRGQPQHF. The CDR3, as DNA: TGCGCCAGCAGCCAAGATCACGGCAGGGGACAGCCCCAGCATTTT.

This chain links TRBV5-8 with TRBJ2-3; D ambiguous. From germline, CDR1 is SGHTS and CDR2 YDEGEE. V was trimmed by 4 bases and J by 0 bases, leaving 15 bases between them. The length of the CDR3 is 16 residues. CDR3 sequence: CASSPGEILSTDTQYF. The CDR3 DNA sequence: TGTGCCAGCAGCCCCGGTGAGATCCTCAGCACAGATACGCAGTATTTT.

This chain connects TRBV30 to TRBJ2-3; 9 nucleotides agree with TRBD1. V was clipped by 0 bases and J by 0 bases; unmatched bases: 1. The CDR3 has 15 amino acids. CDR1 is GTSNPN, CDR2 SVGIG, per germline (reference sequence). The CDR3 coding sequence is TGTGCCTGGAGTGTAGGGACAGGGAGCACAGATACGCAGTATTTT. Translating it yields CAWSVGTGSTDTQYF.

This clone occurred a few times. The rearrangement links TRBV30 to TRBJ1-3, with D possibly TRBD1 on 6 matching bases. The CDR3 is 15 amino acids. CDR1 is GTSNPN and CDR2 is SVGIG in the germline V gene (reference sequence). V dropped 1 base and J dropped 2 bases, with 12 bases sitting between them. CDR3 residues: CAWSGYGTPGNTIYF. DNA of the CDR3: TGTGCCTGGAGTGGTTACGGGACACCTGGAAACACCATATATTTT.

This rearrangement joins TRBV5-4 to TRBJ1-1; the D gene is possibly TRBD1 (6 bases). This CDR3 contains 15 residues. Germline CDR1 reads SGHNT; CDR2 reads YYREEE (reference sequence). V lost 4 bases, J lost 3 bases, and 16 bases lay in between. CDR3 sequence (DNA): TGTGCCAGCAGCCCACAGGGACGGCTTGACACTGAAGCTTTCTTT. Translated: CASSPQGRLDTEAFF.

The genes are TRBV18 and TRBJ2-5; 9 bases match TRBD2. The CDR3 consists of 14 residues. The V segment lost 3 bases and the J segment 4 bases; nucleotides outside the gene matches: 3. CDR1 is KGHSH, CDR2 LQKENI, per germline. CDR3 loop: CASSPRTSAETQYF. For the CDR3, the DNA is TGTGCCAGCTCACCGAGGACTAGCGCAGAGACCCAGTACTTC.

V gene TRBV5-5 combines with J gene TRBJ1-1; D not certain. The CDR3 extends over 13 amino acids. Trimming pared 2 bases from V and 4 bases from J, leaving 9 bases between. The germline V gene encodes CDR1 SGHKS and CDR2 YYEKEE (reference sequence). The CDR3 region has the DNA TGTGCCAGCAGCTTCAGACTGCTCACTGAAGCTTTCTTT. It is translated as CASSFRLLTEAFF.

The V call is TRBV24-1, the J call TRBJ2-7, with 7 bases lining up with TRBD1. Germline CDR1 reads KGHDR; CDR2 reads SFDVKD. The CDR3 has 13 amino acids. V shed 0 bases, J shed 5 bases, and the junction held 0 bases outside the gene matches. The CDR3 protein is CATSDLTGDEQYF. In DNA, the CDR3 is TGTGCCACCAGTGATTTGACAGGGGACGAGCAGTACTTC.

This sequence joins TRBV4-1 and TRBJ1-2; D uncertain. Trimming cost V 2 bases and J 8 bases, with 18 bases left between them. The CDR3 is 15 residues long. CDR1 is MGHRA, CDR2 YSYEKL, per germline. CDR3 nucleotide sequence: TGCGCCAGCAGCCAATCTACCGACTGGCGAGGGGGCTACACCTTC. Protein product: CASSQSTDWRGGYTF.

Written as DNA, the CDR3 is TGTGCCATCCACGACGGGGGGAACTATGGCTACACCTTC. It specifies CAIHDGGNYGYTF. The chain joins TRBV12-3 or TRBV12-4 to TRBJ1-2, with a weak D call TRBD1 (5 bases). The CDR3 totals 13 residues. V gave up 10 bases and J gave up 2 bases, with 14 bases separating them.

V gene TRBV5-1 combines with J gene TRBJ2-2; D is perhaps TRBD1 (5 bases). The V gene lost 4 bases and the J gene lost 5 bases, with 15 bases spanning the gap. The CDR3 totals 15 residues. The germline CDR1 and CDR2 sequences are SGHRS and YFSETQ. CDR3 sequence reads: CASSPTDTRTGELFF. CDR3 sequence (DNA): TGCGCCAGCAGCCCGACGGACACTCGGACCGGGGAGCTGTTTTTT.

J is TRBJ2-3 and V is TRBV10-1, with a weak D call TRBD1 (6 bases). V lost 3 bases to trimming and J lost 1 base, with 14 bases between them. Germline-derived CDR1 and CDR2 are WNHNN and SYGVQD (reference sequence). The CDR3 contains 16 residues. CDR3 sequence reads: CASSETGFLGTDTQYF. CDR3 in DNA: TGCGCCAGCAGTGAAACAGGGTTCTTAGGCACAGATACGCAGTATTTT.

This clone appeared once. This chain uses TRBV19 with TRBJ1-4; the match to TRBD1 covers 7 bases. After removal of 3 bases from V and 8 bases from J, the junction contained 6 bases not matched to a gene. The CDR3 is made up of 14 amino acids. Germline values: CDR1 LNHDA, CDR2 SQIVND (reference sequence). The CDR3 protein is CASSMTGSQEKLFF. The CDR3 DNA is TGTGCCAGTAGTATGACAGGGAGTCAAGAAAAACTGTTTTTT.

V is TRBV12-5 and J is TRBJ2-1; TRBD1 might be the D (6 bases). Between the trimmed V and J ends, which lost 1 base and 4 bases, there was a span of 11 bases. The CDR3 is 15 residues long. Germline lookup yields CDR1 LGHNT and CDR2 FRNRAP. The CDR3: CASGLGGTNYNEQFF. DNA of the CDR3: TGTGCTAGTGGTTTGGGGGGGACAAATTACAATGAGCAGTTCTTC.

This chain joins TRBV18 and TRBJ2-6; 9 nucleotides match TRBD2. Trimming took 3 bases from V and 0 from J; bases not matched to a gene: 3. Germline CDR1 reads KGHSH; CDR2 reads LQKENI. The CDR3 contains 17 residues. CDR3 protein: CASSPLAGNSGANVLTF. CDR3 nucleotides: TGTGCCAGCTCACCCCTAGCGGGGAACTCTGGGGCCAACGTCCTGACTTTC.

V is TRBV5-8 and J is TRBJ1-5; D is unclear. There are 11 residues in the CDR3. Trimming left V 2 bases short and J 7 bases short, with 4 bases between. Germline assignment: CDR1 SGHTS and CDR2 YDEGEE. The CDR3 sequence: CASSFGQPQHF. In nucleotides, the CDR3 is TGTGCCAGCAGCTTTGGCCAGCCCCAGCATTTT.

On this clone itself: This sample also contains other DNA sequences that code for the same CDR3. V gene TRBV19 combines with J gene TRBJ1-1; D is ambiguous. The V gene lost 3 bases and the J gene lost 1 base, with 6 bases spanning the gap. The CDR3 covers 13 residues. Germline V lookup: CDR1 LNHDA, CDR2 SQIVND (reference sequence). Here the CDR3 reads CASSINGNTEAFF. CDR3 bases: TGTGCCAGTAGTATTAACGGGAACACTGAAGCTTTCTTT.

CDR3 loop: CASSVALGQGAGEQYF. CDR3 nucleotides: TGTGCCAGCAGCGTAGCATTAGGACAGGGGGCTGGGGAGCAGTACTTC. V usage is TRBV9 and J usage is TRBJ2-7; 11 bases align to TRBD1. Trimming took 0 bases from V and 7 from J; bases not matched to a gene: 9. Germline V CDR1 and CDR2: SGDLS, YYNGEE. This CDR3 has 16 residues.

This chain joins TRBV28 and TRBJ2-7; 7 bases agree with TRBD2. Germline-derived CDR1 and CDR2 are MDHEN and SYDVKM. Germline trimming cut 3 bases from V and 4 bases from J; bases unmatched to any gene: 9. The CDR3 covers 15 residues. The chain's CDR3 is CASSFPGSGKYEQYF. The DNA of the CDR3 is TGTGCCAGCAGTTTCCCCGGGAGCGGGAAATACGAGCAGTACTTC.

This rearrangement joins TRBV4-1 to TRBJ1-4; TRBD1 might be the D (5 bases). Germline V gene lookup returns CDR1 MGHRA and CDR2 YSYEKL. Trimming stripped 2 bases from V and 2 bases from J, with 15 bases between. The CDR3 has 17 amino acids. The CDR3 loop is CASSQPSRGSTNEKLFF. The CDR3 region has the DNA TGCGCCAGCAGCCAACCTTCTCGGGGGTCTACTAATGAAAAACTGTTTTTT.

CDR3 sequence: CASSMGDRVAEAFF. CDR3 nucleotide sequence: TGTGCCAGTAGTATGGGGGACAGGGTCGCTGAAGCTTTCTTT. The chain uses TRBV19 and TRBJ1-1; 9 bases fit TRBD1. The length of the CDR3 is 14 residues. Trimming cost V 3 bases and J 6 bases; bases outside gene matches: 5. CDR1 LNHDA and CDR2 SQIVND come from the germline V gene (reference sequence).

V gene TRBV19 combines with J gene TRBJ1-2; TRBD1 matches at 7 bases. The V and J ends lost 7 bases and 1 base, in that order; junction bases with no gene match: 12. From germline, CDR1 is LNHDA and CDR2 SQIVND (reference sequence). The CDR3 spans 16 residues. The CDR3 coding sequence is TGTGCCAGTACCCCCCATCAGGGACAGTTTAACTATGGCTACACCTTC. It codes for CASTPHQGQFNYGYTF.

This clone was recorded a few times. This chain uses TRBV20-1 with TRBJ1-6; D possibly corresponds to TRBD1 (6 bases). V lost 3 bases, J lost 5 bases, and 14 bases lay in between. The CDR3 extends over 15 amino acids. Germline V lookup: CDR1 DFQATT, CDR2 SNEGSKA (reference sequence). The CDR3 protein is CSASETGRNNSPLHF. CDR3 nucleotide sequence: TGCAGTGCTAGTGAGACAGGCCGCAATAATTCACCCCTCCACTTT.

CDR3 bases: TGTGCCAGCAGCCTCCTGTCTAGCCACGAGCAGTACTTC. Protein product: CASSLLSSHEQYF. The rearrangement uses TRBV12-3 or TRBV12-4 and TRBJ2-7; a possible D gene is TRBD2 (5 bases). With 6 bases removed from V and 5 bases from J, the gap between germline ends came to 14 bases. The CDR3 has 13 amino acids.

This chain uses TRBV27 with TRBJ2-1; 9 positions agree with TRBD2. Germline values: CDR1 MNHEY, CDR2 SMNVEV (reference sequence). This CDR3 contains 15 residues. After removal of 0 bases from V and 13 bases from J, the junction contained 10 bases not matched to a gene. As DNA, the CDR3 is TGTGCCAGCAGTTTATCGGGGCCCGGGACTAGCATTCAGTTCTTC. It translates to CASSLSGPGTSIQFF.

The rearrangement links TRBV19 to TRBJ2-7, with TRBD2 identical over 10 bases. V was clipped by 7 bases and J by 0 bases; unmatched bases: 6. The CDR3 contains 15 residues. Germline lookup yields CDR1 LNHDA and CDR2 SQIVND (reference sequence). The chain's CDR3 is CASMPSGGSSYEQYF. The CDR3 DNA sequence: TGTGCCAGTATGCCTAGCGGGGGCAGCTCCTACGAGCAGTACTTC.